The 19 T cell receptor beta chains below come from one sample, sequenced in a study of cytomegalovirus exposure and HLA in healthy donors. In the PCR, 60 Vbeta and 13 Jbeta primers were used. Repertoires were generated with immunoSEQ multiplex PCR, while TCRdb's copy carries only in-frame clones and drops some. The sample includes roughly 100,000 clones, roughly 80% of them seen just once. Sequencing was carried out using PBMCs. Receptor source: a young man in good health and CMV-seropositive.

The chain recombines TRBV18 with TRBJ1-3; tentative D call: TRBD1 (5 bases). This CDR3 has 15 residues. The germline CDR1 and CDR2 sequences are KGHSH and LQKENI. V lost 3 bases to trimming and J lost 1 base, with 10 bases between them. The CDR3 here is CASSPAGYSGNTIYF. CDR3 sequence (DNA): TGTGCCAGCTCACCTGCAGGGTATTCTGGAAACACCATATATTTT. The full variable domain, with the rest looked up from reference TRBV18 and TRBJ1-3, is NAGVMQNPRHLVRRRGQEARLRCSPMKGHSHVYWYRQLPEEGLKFMVYLQKENIIDESGMPKERFSAEFPKEGPSILRIQQVVRGDSAAYFCASSPAGYSGNTIYFGEGSWLTVV.

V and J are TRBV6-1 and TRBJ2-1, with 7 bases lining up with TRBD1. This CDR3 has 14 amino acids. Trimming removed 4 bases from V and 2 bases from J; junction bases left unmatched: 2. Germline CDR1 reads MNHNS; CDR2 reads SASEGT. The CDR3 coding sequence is TGTGCCAGCAGTGGAGGGACAGCCTACAATGAGCAGTTCTTC. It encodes CASSGGTAYNEQFF.

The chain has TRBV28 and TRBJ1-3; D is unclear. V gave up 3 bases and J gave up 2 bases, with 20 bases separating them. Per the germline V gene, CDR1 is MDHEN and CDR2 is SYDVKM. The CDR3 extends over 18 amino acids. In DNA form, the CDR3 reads TGTGCCAGCAGTTTTGGGCAAGCCGGCGGGTTTCCTGGAAACACCATATATTTT. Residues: CASSFGQAGGFPGNTIYF. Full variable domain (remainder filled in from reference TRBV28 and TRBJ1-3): DVKVTQSSRYLVKRTGEKVFLECVQDMDHENMFWYRQDPGLGLRLIYFSYDVKMKEKGDIPEGYSVSREKKERFSLILESASTNQTSMYLCASSFGQAGGFPGNTIYFGEGSWLTVV.

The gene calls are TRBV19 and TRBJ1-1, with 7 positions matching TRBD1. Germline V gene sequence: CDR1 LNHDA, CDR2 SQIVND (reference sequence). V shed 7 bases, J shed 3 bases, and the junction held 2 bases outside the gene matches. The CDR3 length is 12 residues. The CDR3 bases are TGTGCCAGTACTACAGGGGACACTGAAGCTTTCTTT. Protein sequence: CASTTGDTEAFF.

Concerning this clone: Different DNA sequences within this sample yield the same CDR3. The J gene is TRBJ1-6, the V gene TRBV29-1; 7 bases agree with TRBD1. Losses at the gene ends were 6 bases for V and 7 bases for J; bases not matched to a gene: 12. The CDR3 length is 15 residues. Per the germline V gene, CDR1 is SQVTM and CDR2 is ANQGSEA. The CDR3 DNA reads TGCAGCGTACGCCAAGGGGGACAGTTAAATTCACCCCTCCACTTT. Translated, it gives CSVRQGGQLNSPLHF.

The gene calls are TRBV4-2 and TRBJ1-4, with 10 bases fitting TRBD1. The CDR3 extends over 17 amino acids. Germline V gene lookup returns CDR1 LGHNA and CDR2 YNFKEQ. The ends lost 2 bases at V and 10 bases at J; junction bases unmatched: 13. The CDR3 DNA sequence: TGTGCCAGCAGCCAACCAGGGGGGGACAGGGGAGAGGGAAAACTGTTTTTT. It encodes CASSQPGGDRGEGKLFF.

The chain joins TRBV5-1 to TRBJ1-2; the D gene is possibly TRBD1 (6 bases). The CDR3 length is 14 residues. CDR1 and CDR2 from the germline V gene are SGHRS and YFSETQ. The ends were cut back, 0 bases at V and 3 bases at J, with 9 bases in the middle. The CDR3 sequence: CASSLEQGDYGYTF. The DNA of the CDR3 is TGCGCCAGCAGCTTGGAACAGGGTGACTATGGCTACACCTTC.

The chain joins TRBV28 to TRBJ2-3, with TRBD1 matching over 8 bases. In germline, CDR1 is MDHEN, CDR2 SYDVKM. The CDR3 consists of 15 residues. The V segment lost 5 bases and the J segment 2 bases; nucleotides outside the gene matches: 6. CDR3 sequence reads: CASSEPGQATDTQYF. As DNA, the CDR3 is TGTGCCAGCAGTGAACCGGGACAGGCCACAGATACGCAGTATTTT.

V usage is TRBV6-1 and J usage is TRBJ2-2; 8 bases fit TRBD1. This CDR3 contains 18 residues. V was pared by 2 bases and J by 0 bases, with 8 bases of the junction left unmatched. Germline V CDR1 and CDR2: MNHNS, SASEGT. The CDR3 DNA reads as TGTGCCAGCAGTGAACCCCCAGGGGGCCACGCGAACACCGGGGAGCTGTTTTTT. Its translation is CASSEPPGGHANTGELFF.

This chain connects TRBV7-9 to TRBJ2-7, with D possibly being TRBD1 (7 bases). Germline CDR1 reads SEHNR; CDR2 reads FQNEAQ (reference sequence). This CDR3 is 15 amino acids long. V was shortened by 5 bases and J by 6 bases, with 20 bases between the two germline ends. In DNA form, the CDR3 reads TGTGCCAGCAGCCAGGGGGGTACAGGAAACCGCGAGCAGTACTTC. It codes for CASSQGGTGNREQYF.

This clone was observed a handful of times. CDR3 residues: CASSLMSSPLPYEQYF. In DNA form, the CDR3 reads TGTGCCAGCAGCTTAATGTCTAGCCCCCTTCCCTACGAGCAGTACTTC. The chain joins TRBV7-8 to TRBJ2-5, with TRBD2 as a possible D gene (5 bases). With the DNA end fitting TRBJ2-7 better, the J assignment may be wrong. This CDR3 region has 16 residues. Germline V CDR1 and CDR2: SGHVS, FQNEAQ.

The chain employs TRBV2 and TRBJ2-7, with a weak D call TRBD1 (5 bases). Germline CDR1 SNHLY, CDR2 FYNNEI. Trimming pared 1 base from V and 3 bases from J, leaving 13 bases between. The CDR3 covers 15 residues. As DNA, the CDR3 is TGTGCCAGCAGTGAAGGGCATGGGCAGGGCTACGAGCAGTACTTC. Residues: CASSEGHGQGYEQYF.

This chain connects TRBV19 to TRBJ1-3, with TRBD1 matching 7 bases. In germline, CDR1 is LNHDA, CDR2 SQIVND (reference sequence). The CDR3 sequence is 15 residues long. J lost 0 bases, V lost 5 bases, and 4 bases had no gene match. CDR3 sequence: CASSSTGNSGNTIYF. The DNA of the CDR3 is TGTGCCAGTAGTTCGACAGGGAACTCTGGAAACACCATATATTTT.

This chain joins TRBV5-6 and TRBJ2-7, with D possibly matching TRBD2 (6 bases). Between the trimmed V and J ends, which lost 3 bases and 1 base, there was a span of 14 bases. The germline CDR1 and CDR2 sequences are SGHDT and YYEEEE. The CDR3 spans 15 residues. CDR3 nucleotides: TGTGCCAGCAGCTGGGGGGAAACCCCATCCTACGAGCAGTACTTC. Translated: CASSWGETPSYEQYF. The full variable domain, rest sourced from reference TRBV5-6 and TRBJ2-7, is DAGVTQSPTHLIKTRGQQVTLRCSPKSGHDTVSWYQQALGQGPQFIFQYYEEEERQRGNFPDRFSGHQFPNYSSELNVNALLLGDSALYLCASSWGETPSYEQYFGPGTRLTVT.

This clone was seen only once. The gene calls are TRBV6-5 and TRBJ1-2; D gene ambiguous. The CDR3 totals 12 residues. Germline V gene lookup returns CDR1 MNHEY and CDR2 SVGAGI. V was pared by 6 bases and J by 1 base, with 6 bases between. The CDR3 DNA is TGTGCCAGCAGCCAGAATAACTATGGCTACACCTTC. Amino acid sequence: CASSQNNYGYTF.

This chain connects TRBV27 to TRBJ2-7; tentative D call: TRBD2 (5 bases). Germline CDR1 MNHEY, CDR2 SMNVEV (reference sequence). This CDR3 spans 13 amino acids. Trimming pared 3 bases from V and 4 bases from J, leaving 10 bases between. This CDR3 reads CASSLEEGYEQYF. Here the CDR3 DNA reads TGTGCCAGCAGTTTGGAAGAGGGATACGAGCAGTACTTC.

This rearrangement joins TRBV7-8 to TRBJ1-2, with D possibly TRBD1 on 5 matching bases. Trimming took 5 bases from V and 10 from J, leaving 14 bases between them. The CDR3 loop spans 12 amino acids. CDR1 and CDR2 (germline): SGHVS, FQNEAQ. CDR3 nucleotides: TGTGCCAGCAGCCGCAGCGGGGGAGTCTACACCTTC. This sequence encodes CASSRSGGVYTF.

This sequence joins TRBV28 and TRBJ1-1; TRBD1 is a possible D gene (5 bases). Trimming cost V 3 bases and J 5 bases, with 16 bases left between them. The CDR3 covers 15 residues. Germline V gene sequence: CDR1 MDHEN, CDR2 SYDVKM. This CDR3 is CASSFVGREGTEAFF. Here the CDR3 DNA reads TGTGCCAGCAGTTTTGTCGGCAGGGAGGGGACTGAAGCTTTCTTT.

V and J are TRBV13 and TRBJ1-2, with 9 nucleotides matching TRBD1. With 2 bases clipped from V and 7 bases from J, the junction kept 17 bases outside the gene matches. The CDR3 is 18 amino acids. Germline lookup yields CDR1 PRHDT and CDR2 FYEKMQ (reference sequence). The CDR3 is CASSLSPYSQTGGFGYTF. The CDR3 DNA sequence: TGTGCCAGCAGCTTATCCCCTTACTCTCAGACAGGGGGTTTTGGCTACACCTTC.